A single sample is the source of the 10 T cell receptor beta chains below, sequenced in a study of OX40 agonist ivuxolimab in advanced cancers. Sequencing was performed with immunoSEQ multiplex PCR; in TCRdb, only in-frame clones are kept and a portion is missing. The sample has 66,000 or so clones, 82% seen once. The sample here was CD4+ or CD8+ T cells sorted from blood, taken in a trial of the OX40 agonist ivuxolimab. The origin of the receptors is an adult with an advanced solid tumor such as melanoma, head and neck, liver or kidney cancer.

This sequence joins TRBV11-3 and TRBJ2-3; D possibly corresponds to TRBD2 (5 bases). CDR1 is SGHNT and CDR2 is YENEEA in the germline V gene. Trimming took off 1 base at V and 2 bases at J, with 10 bases between the two ends. The length of the CDR3 is 15 residues. The CDR3 here is CASSLGETFTDTQYF. The CDR3 DNA is TGTGCCAGCAGCTTAGGGGAGACTTTCACAGATACGCAGTATTTT.

The chain employs TRBV28 and TRBJ2-5; D is undetermined. V lost 7 bases to trimming and J lost 6 bases, with 9 bases between them. CDR1 is MDHEN and CDR2 is SYDVKM in the germline V gene. The CDR3 runs 11 residues. The CDR3 loop reads CASTQSQTQYF. The CDR3 region has the DNA TGTGCCAGCACCCAATCCCAGACCCAGTACTTC.

The rearrangement joins TRBV20-1 to TRBJ1-1, with a weak D call TRBD1 (6 bases). The CDR3 is 11 residues long. Germline V gives CDR1 DFQATT, CDR2 SNEGSKA (reference sequence). Trimming removed 4 bases at V and 6 bases at J, with 9 bases between. CDR3 region: CSANRDAEAFF. The CDR3 DNA is TGCAGTGCTAACAGGGACGCTGAAGCTTTCTTT.

The chain joins TRBV7-2 to TRBJ1-5; D may be TRBD1 (6 bases). Germline assignment: CDR1 SGHTA and CDR2 FQGNSA. V dropped 5 bases and J dropped 8 bases, with 19 bases sitting between them. CDR3 length equals 15 residues. CDR3 loop: CASSLYHRDPEPQHF. The CDR3 nucleotides are TGTGCCAGCAGCCTATATCACAGGGATCCTGAGCCCCAGCATTTT. Using reference TRBV7-2 and TRBJ1-5 for the parts outside the CDR3, the full variable domain is GAGVSQSPSNKVTEKGKDVELRCDPISGHTALYWYRQSLGQGLEFLIYFQGNSAPDKSGLPSDRFSAERTGGSVSTLTIQRTQQEDSAVYLCASSLYHRDPEPQHFGDGTRLSIL.

The chain uses TRBV18 and TRBJ2-7; either TRBD1 or TRBD2 may supply D (5 bases each). V lost 6 bases and J 0 bases, leaving 21 bases between the germline ends. Germline loops: CDR1 KGHSH, CDR2 LQKENI. The CDR3 is made up of 17 amino acids. CDR3 amino acids: CASSVGARGGSSYEQYF. The CDR3 DNA sequence: TGTGCCAGCTCCGTCGGGGCCCGCGGAGGCAGCTCCTACGAGCAGTACTTC.

The chain combines TRBV30 with TRBJ1-2, with TRBD1 matching over 8 bases. This CDR3 spans 11 amino acids. Germline V CDR1 and CDR2: GTSNPN, SVGIG (reference sequence). Trimming cost V 4 bases and J 8 bases; bases outside gene matches: 3. CDR3 DNA: TGTGCCTGGACAGGGGGCGGCGGCTACACCTTC. It is translated as CAWTGGGGYTF. The full variable domain, in which reference TRBV30 and TRBJ1-2 provide the parts outside the CDR3, is SQTIHQWPATLVQPVGSPLSLECTVEGTSNPNLYWYRQAAGRGLQLLFYSVGIGQISSEVPQNLSASRPQDRQFILSSKKLLLSDSGFYLCAWTGGGGYTFGSGTRLTVV.

The genes are TRBV29-1 and TRBJ1-4, with no clear D. This CDR3 comprises 11 residues. V was trimmed by 5 bases and J by 6 bases, leaving 7 bases between them. The germline CDR1 and CDR2 sequences are SQVTM and ANQGSEA. CDR3 sequence: CSVLSYEKLFF. DNA of the CDR3: TGCAGCGTTCTGTCGTATGAAAAACTGTTTTTT.

This chain joins TRBV28 and TRBJ2-7, with 10 bases lining up with TRBD2. The germline gives CDR1 MDHEN, CDR2 SYDVKM. This CDR3 comprises 16 residues. V was pared by 6 bases and J by 5 bases, with 13 bases of the junction left unmatched. The CDR3 region has the DNA TGTGCCAGCAGGTATATAGGGACTAGCGTTCCTCACGAGCAGTACTTC. Its protein product is CASRYIGTSVPHEQYF.

The CDR3, as DNA: TGTGCCAGCAGCTCCTCGGGGGACACTGAAGCTTTCTTT. Amino acids: CASSSSGDTEAFF. The V gene is TRBV11-3, the J gene TRBJ1-1, with a weak D call TRBD1 (5 bases). This CDR3 has 13 residues. The germline gives CDR1 SGHNT, CDR2 YENEEA. V lost 4 bases and J 3 bases, leaving 9 bases between the germline ends.

The V call is TRBV7-2, the J call TRBJ2-7, with D maybe TRBD1 (5 bases). Looked up from germline, CDR1 is SGHTA and CDR2 is FQGNSA. The V end was cut by 5 bases, the J end by 6 bases, with 17 bases between. The CDR3 is 14 amino acids. This CDR3 is CASSRGGASSEQYF. The DNA for the CDR3 is TGTGCCAGCAGCCGAGGTGGGGCCTCTAGCGAGCAGTACTTC.